The rows below give T cell receptor beta chains drawn from one sample of a study of cytomegalovirus exposure and HLA in healthy donors. Clones were sequenced by immunoSEQ multiplex PCR, and TCRdb holds only the in-frame ones, with some missing. The sample lists approximately 97,000 clones; around 85% were seen once. Sequenced material: PBMCs. The source is a man aged 35-49 years in good health and CMV-seropositive. Both conserved end residues are part of each CDR3. Each record gives: V gene, clone size, CDR3 length, J gene, CDR3 protein. Clone size is shown for a subset of rows, as once, few, many or a class of expanded clone.

>TRBV5-5|-|15|TRBJ2-3
CASSLGPTTEGTQYF
>TRBV7-9|-|15|TRBJ2-1
CASSTGTSGSREQFF
>TRBV5-1|-|16|TRBJ1-1
CASSLVPLEGGTEAFF
>TRBV14|-|15|TRBJ2-5
CASSQRTSGEETQYF
>TRBV11-2|-|16|TRBJ1-1
CASSLSAGTTGTEAFF
>TRBV5-6|-|17|TRBJ2-2
CASSLEDRGRVTGELFF
>TRBV2|-|14|TRBJ2-3
CASQSGDEGDTQYF
>TRBV6-5|-|14|TRBJ2-7
CATGNAGGTYEQYF
>TRBV10-1|once|14|TRBJ1-4
CASSESSQAGKLFF
>TRBV6-1|-|14|TRBJ1-2
CASRTGQRNYGYTF
>TRBV10-3|once|14|TRBJ2-7
CAISEPGSTYEQYF
>TRBV6-5|once|14|TRBJ1-2
CASSYSTGAIGYTF
>TRBV10-2|-|14|TRBJ2-5
CASSKDRAGGGQYF
>TRBV6-1|-|15|TRBJ2-2
CASSESSGGGGELFF
>TRBV6-5|-|14|TRBJ1-1
CASSLEGRVTEAFF
>TRBV9|-|15|TRBJ2-4
CASSVGGVAKNIQYF
>TRBV6-1|-|15|TRBJ1-5
CASSETGVGSQPQHF
>TRBV27|few|17|TRBJ1-1
CASSFLRTGGINTEAFF
>TRBV4-2|-|16|TRBJ2-7
CASSQEAGGSSYEQYF
>TRBV29-1|-|14|TRBJ1-2
CSVEPRDSLHGYTF
>TRBV2|-|16|TRBJ1-2
CASSEPGQGIHYGYTF
>TRBV6-1|-|12|TRBJ2-1
CASSDARRGQFF
>TRBV18|-|16|TRBJ1-1
CASSPARVGIDTEAFF
>TRBV12-5|-|14|TRBJ1-1
CASGLGGRNTEAFF
>TRBV5-4|-|17|TRBJ1-2
CASSLGKGARLNYGYTF
>TRBV7-2|-|14|TRBJ2-7
CASRPYQTGHEQYF
>TRBV11-3|-|13|TRBJ1-1
CASSLDGVTEAFF
>TRBV4-1|-|16|TRBJ2-2
CASSQVGLRNTGELFF
>TRBV6-1|-|14|TRBJ1-2
CASIAVRGNYGYTF
>TRBV23-1|-|16|TRBJ1-6
CASSGRGRIYNSPLHF
>TRBV28|-|16|TRBJ1-2
CASSSHERQGNYGYTF
>TRBV15|-|14|TRBJ1-1
CATSRTSSETEAFF
>TRBV5-6|-|16|TRBJ2-3
CASSLEVGLATDTQYF
>TRBV27|once|15|TRBJ2-1
CASSKGTSARYEQFF
>TRBV4-2|-|17|TRBJ2-5
CASSQVGRGRAEETQYF
>TRBV18|-|16|TRBJ2-1
CASSPPGRPAPGEQFF
>TRBV6-4|-|15|TRBJ1-2
CASRPGTAPNYGYTF
>TRBV4-1|-|18|TRBJ2-3
CASSQVAKRLAVTDTQYF
>TRBV15|-|12|TRBJ2-2
CATSKPPGEPFF
>TRBV21-1|-|17|TRBJ2-1
CASSKVTLAGVGNEQFF
>TRBV11-2|-|16|TRBJ1-1
CASARGSGGFVTEAFF
>TRBV19|-|18|TRBJ1-4
CASSGLEGPSFTNEKLFF
>TRBV2|few|15|TRBJ2-5
CASSEGGLIRETQYF
>TRBV7-9|-|15|TRBJ2-3
CASSGQLVRTDTQYF
>TRBV5-4|-|16|TRBJ2-3
CASSLRLAGTTDTQYF
>TRBV28|-|13|TRBJ2-1
CATGTSVYDEQFF